This TCR beta chain was captured by sequencing in a study of tumor-infiltrating lymphocytes in primary liver carcinoma (dated by TCRdb to about 2017). For the wider study: Of the five patients, three men and two women aged 30 to 69 years, four had hepatocellular carcinoma and one had combined HCC and intrahepatic cholangiocarcinoma. Repertoires from technical replicates were highly reproducible, with mean shared-clone rates about 0.91 and correlation coefficients above 0.95. The study combined TCRbeta repertoire sequencing, expression microarrays and whole-exome sequencing across five regions of each liver tumor, with adjacent normal tissue and blood. Each sample produced about 3.5 to 7.13 million productive TCRbeta reads, and read depth showed no significant difference between tissue types. A total of roughly 35 specimens from 5 patients went through TCRbeta repertoire sequencing, namely 25 tumor regions, 5 adjacent noncancerous liver tissues and 5 peripheral blood samples. Tumors of the five patients were stage T1-T3 N0M0 with maximum diameters of 4.2 to 10 cm.

From V the trimming removes 9 bases and from J it removes 12 bases, while the gene matches leave 20 bases of the junction unaccounted for. The CDR3 contains 16 residues, cysteine and phenylalanine counted. Of all the DNA, just the CDR3 is kept, 48 bases in frame from base 1. Per the germline V gene, MNHEY is the CDR1 and SVGAGI is the CDR2. Comment on this clonotype: Its antigen is still unknown. Base quality data are lacking; no much larger clone is found one base away.

TCRbeta-specific cDNA was reverse-transcribed from 500 ng total RNA using a constant-region primer and ProtoScript II reverse transcriptase. Construction of the TCRbeta libraries relied on three nested rounds of multiplex PCR, following a slightly modified ARM-PCR procedure. Each of the first two PCR rounds ran for nine to ten cycles and used multiplex TRBV1-TRBV30 forward primers together with a Cbeta reverse primer. Sample barcodes and Illumina adapters were attached in a final 25-cycle PCR using Deep VentR polymerase. Amplicons of 200-500 bp were gel-purified with a QIAquick gel extraction kit before sequencing. An Illumina HiSeq 2500 was used to sequence the TCRbeta amplicons with 250-bp paired-end reads. The study's processing was this. Quality trimming of reads was performed with Trimmomatic v0.33, and paired reads were merged with FLASH v1.2.11 so that full CDR3 sequences could be recovered. V, D and J germline segments were assigned to the rearranged TCRbeta sequences by MiGEC v1.2.1b. Clonotype statistics, along with Shannon-Wiener diversity indices, were calculated using VDJtools v1.0.0. To cut down on sampling bias, every analysis after diversity analysis relied on just the 250 most abundant clonotypes from each sample. Using fastp trimming at Q25 and MiXCR clonotype assembly, TCRdb reanalyzed the public sequencing data and kept in-frame beta chains. Rows merge per CDR3 protein into single entries with the most common DNA and genes. Clone size and V and J calls follow TCRdb, not the original study. For this sample the table gives over 100,000 distinct CDR3 sequences, of which around 70% were detected only once. 8.1% of the sample belongs to the ten largest clones.

Broader findings and caveats from the paper: Bulk unsorted samples precluded comparing CD4+ and CD8+ T cell repertoires. Compared with blood, tumors had a significantly larger share of the repertoire taken up by the top 250 clones (p = 0.039). Because only the TCR beta chain was sequenced and unpaired alpha chains were not captured, true repertoire diversity is likely underestimated. The study included only a handful of patients, and the authors note findings should be validated in a larger study. Repertoire overlap was higher between tumor regions (mean around 35%) than tumor-adjacent (around 17%) or tumor-blood (approximately 15%) pairs, consistent with antigen-driven expansion.

Total RNA and DNA were co-extracted from approximately 20-30 mg of bulk tissue with the AllPrep DNA/RNA mini kit, without cell sorting. A few patients with histopathologically diagnosed primary liver carcinoma underwent surgical resection in China between November 2015 and 2016. At the time of sampling, the patients had chronic HBV infection and had not received any treatment. Fresh tumor and adjacent tissue pieces were bisected, with one half stored in RNAlater at -80 degrees C and the other half sent for histology. This clonotype was sampled from a woman aged 60-75 years with primary liver carcinoma and hepatitis B virus infection. The chain couples TRBV6-5 to TRBJ2-1; 10 of the junction bases match TRBD2. Sequences were obtained from tumor-adjacent normal liver tissue. The DNA sequence is TGTGCCAGAAGTCCCGCTAGCGGGAGAGGGCCCAGTGTGCAGTTCTTC. The translation is CARSPASGRGPSVQFF.